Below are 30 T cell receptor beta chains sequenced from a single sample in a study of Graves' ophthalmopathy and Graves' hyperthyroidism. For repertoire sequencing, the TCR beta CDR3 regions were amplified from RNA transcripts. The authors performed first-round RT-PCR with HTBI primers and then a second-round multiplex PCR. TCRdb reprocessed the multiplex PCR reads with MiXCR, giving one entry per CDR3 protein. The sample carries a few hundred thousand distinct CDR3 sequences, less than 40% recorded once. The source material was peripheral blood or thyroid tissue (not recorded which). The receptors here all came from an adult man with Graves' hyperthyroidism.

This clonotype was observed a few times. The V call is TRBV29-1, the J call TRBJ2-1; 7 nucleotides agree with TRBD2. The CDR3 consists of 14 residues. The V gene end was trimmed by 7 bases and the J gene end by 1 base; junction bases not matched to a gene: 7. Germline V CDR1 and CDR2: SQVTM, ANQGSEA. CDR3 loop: CSAAGRESYNEQFF. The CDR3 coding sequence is TGCAGCGCCGCAGGGAGGGAGTCCTACAATGAGCAGTTCTTC.

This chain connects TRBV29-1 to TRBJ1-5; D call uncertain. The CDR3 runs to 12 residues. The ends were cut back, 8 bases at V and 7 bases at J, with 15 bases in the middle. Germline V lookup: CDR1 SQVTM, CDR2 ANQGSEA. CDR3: CSLGGSGQPQHF. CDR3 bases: TGCAGCTTGGGAGGGTCGGGGCAGCCCCAGCATTTT.

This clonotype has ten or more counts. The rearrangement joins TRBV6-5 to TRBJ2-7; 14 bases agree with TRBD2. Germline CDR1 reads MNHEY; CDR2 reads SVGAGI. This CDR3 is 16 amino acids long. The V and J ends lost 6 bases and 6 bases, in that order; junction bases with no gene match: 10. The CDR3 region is CASRTSGLAGVFEQYF. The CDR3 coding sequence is TGTGCCAGCAGAACCTCGGGACTAGCGGGAGTGTTCGAGCAGTACTTC.

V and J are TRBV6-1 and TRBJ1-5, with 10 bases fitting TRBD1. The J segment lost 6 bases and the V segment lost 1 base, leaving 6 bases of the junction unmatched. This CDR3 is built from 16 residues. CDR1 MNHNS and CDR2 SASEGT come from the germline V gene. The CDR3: CASSEVGTGVGQPQHF. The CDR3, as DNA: TGTGCCAGCAGTGAAGTGGGGACAGGGGTTGGTCAGCCCCAGCATTTT.

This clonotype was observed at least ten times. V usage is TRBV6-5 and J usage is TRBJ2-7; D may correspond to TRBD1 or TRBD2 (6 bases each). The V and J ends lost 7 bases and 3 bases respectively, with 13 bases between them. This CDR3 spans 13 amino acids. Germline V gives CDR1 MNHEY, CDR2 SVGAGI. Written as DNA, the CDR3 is TGTGCCAGCACCGACGGGGGCTTCTACGAGCAGTACTTC. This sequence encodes CASTDGGFYEQYF.

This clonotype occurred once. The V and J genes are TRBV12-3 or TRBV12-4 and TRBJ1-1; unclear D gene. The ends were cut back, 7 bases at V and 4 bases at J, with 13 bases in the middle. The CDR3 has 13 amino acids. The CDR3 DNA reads TGTGCCAGCAATGGGGTGATGAGCACTGAAGCTTTCTTT. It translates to CASNGVMSTEAFF.

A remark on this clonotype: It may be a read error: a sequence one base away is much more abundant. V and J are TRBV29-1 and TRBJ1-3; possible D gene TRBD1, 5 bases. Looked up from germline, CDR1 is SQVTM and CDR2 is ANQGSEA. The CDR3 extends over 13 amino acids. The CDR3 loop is CSVARDSGSTIYF. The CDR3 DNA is TGCAGCGTTGCCCGGGACTCTGGAAGCACCATATATTTT.

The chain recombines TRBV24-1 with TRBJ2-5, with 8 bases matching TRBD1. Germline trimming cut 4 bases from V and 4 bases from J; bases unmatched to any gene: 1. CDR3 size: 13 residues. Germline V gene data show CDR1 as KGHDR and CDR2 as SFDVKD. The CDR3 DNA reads TGTGCCACCAGTGAGACAGGGGCAGAGACCCAGTACTTC. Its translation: CATSETGAETQYF.

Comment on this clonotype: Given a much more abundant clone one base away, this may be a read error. The chain's CDR3 is CASSFGPAGTQETQYF. The CDR3 coding sequence is TGTGCCAGCAGCTTCGGTCCGGCGGGGACCCAAGAGACCCAGTACTTC. This sequence joins TRBV7-8 and TRBJ2-5, with a tentative D call TRBD2 (6 bases). Deletions cut 3 bases from V and 1 base from J, with 15 bases between. CDR3 length equals 16 residues. Per germline, CDR1 SGHVS and CDR2 FQNEAQ.

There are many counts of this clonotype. The CDR3 bases are TGTGCCAGCAGCTTAGTTGAGGGTGATTCACCCCTCCACTTT. It yields the protein CASSLVEGDSPLHF. The V gene is TRBV7-6, the J gene TRBJ1-6; D is undetermined. The CDR3 loop spans 14 amino acids. Looked up from germline, CDR1 is SGHVS and CDR2 is FNYEAQ. Trimming left V 1 base short and J 8 bases short, with 9 bases between.

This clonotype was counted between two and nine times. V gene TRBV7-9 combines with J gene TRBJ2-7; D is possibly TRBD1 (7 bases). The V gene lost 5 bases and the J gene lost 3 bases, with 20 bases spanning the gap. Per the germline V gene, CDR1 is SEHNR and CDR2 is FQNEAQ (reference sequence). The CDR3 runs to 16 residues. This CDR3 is CASSQVRPGGGYEQYF. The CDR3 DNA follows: TGTGCCAGCAGCCAAGTCCGGCCAGGGGGAGGCTACGAGCAGTACTTC.

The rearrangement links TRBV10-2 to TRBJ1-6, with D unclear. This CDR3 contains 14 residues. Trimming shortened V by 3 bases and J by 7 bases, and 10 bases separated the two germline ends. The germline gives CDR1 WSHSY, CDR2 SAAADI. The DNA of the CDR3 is TGCGCCAGCAGTGACGGGATTGCAAATTCACCCCTCCACTTT. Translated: CASSDGIANSPLHF.

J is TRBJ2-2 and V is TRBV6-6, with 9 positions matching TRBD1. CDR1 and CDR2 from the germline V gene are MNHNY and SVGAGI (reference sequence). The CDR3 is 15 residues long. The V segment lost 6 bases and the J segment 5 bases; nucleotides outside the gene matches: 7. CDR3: CASSEQGAVTGELFF. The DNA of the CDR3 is TGTGCCAGCAGCGAACAGGGGGCAGTGACCGGGGAGCTGTTTTTT.

The CDR3 DNA reads as TGCGCCAGCAGCCCGGCTGGGGGGGCTGAGCAGCCCCAGTACTTC. Amino acid sequence: CASSPAGGAEQPQYF. The chain recombines TRBV5-1 with TRBJ2-5, with D perhaps matching TRBD2 (7 bases). Germline V gives CDR1 SGHRS, CDR2 YFSETQ. This CDR3 spans 15 amino acids. V was cut by 4 bases and J by 9 bases, with 22 bases left in between.

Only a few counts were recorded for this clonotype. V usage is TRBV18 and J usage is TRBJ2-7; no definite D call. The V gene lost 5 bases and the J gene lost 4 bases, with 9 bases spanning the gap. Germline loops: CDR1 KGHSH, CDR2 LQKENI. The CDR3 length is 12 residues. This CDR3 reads CASSADEYEQYF. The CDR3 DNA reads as TGTGCCAGCTCAGCGGACGAGTACGAGCAGTACTTC.

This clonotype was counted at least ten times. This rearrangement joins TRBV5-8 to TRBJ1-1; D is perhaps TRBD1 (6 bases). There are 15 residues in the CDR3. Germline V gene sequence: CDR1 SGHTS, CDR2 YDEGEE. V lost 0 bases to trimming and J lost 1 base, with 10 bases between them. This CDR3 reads CASSLARGPNTEAFF. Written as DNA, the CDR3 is TGTGCCAGCAGCTTGGCCAGGGGACCGAACACTGAAGCTTTCTTT.

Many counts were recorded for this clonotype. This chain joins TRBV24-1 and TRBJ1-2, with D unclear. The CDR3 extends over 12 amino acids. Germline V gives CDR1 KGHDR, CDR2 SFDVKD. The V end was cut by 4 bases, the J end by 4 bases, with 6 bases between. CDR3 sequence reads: CATSDVRYGYTF. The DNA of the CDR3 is TGTGCCACCAGTGACGTCCGCTATGGCTACACCTTC.

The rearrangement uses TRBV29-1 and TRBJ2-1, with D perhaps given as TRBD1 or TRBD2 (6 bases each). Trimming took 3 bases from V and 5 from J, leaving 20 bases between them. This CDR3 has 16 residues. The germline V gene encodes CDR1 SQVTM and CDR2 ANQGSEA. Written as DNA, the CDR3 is TGCAGCGTTGACAGACTGGGGGGCTTGTTAAACAATGAGCAGTTCTTC. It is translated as CSVDRLGGLLNNEQFF.

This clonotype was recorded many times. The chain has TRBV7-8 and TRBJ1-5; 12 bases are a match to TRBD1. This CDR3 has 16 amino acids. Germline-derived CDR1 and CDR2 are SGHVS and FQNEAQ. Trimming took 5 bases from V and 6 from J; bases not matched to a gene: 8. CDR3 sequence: CASSGRDRGLSQPQHF. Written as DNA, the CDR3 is TGTGCCAGCAGCGGACGGGACAGGGGGCTGTCTCAGCCCCAGCATTTT.

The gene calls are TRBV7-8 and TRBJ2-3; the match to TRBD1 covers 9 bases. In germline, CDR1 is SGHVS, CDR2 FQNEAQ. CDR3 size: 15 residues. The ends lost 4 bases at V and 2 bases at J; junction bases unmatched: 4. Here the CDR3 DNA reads TGTGCCAGCAGCTGGGACAGGGTTTTCACAGATACGCAGTATTTT. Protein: CASSWDRVFTDTQYF.

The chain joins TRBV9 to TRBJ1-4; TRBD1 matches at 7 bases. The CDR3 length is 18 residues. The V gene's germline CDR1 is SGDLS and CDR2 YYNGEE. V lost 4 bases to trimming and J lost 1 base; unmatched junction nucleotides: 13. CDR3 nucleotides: TGTGCCAGCAGCCCCCGCCCAGGGGGGACTCTAACTAATGAAAAACTGTTTTTT. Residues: CASSPRPGGTLTNEKLFF.

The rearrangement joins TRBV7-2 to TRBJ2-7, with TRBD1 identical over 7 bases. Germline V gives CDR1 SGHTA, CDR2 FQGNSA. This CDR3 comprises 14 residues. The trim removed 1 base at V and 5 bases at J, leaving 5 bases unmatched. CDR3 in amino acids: CASSLETGLHEQYF. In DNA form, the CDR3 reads TGTGCCAGCAGCTTAGAGACAGGGCTACACGAGCAGTACTTC.

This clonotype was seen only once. DNA for the CDR3: TGTGCCAGCAGCCAAGATGATCGGACAGATACGCAGTATTTT. Residues: CASSQDDRTDTQYF. The chain couples TRBV14 to TRBJ2-3; D is ambiguous. Germline CDR1 reads SGHDN; CDR2 reads FVKESK. The CDR3 contains 14 residues. V lost 0 bases and J 3 bases, leaving 7 bases between the germline ends. The whole variable domain, filled in from reference TRBV14 and TRBJ2-3, reads EAGVTQFPSHSVIEKGQTVTLRCDPISGHDNLYWYRRVMGKEIKFLLHFVKESKQDESGMPNNRFLAERTGGTYSTLKVQPAELEDSGVYFCASSQDDRTDTQYFGPGTRLTVL.

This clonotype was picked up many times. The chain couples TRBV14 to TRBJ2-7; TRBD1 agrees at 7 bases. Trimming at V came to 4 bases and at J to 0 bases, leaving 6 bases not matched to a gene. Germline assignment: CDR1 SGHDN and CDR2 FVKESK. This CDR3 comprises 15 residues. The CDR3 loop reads CASSPRDSDSYEQYF. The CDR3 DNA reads TGTGCCAGCAGCCCCCGGGACAGTGACTCCTACGAGCAGTACTTC.

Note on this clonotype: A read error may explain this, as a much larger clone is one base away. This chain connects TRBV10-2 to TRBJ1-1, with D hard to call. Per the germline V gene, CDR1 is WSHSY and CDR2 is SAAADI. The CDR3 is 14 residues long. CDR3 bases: TGCGCCAGCAGTGGACCCAGGATTAACACTGAAGCTTCCTTT. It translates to CASSGPRINTEASF.

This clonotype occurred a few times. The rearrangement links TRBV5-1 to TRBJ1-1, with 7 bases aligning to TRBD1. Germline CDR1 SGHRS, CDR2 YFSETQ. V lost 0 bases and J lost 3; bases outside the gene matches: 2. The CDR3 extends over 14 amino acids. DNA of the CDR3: TGCGCCAGCAGCTTGGCCGGGACAGACACTGAAGCTTTCTTT. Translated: CASSLAGTDTEAFF.

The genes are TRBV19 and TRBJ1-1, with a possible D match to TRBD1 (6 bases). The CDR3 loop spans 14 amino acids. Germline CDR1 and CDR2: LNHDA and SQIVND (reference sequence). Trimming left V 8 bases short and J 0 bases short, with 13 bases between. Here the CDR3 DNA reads TGTGCCAGTCTTAAGGGGGGGATGAACACTGAAGCTTTCTTT. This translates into CASLKGGMNTEAFF.

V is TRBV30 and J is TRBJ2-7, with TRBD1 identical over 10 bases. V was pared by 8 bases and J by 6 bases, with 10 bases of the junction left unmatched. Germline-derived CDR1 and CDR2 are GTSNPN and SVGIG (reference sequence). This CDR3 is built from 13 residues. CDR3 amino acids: CALIGQGDPEQYF. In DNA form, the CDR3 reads TGTGCCCTGATCGGACAGGGGGACCCCGAGCAGTACTTC.

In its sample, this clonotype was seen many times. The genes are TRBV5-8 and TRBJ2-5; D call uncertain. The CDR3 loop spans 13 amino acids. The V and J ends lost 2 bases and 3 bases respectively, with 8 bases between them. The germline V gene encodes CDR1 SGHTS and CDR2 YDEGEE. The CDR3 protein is CASSFETKETQYF. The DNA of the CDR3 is TGTGCCAGCAGCTTTGAGACCAAAGAGACCCAGTACTTC.

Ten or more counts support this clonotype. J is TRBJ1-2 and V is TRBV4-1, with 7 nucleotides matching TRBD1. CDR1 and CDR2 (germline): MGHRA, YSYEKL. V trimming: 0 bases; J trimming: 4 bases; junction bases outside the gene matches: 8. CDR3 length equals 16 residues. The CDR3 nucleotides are TGCGCCAGCAGCCAAGATATCGAGGGGGCGAGCTATGGCTACACCTTC. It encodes CASSQDIEGASYGYTF.